The clone carrying this TCR beta chain was counted a few times. As yet, its antigen is unknown. CDR1 KGHDR and CDR2 SFDVKD come from the germline V gene. Germline trimming cut 4 bases from V and 5 bases from J; bases unmatched to any gene: 10. CDR3 length equals 18 residues. This sample is drawn from a study of blood T cells in healthy people across ages. Findings of the study overall: A roughly linear fall in TCR beta diversity per million T cells was seen with increasing age.

Through a sample-barcoded 5' primer and a J-beta primer mix, a second PCR was run for roughly 6 to 11 cycles. The template-switch adaptor, which had 12 random nucleotides, put a tag on each cDNA molecule. TCRdb processed the 5' RACE reads anew with MiXCR; each CDR3 protein has one entry. The sample comprises around 1,900,000 distinct CDR3 sequences, around 40% of which are singletons, and about 21% rests with the top ten. The origin of this receptor is a human donor in good health. The V and J genes are TRBV24-1 and TRBJ2-6; 10 bases agree with TRBD1. Sequencing was carried out using blood. The CDR3 coding sequence is TGTGCCACCAGTGACTCGGGACAGGGGTCGGTATGGGCCAACGTCCTGACTTTC. Protein sequence: CATSDSGQGSVWANVLTF.